One and the same sample provided the 6 T cell receptor beta chains below, sequenced in a study of human T cells and chemical hapten exposure. Time point specified: patch test 1, 2 weeks after DPC sensitization. Treatment: therapeutic diphenylcyclopropenone sensitization with weekly scalp DPC. From the RACE reads, TCRdb called clonotypes with MiXCR, one entry per CDR3 protein. The table includes 75,000 to 100,000 distinct CDR3 sequences, roughly a tenth detected once. Source: whole blood, taken in connection with sensitization to the hapten diphenylcyclopropenone (DPC). These receptors all stem from a man aged 40-55 years with alopecia areata. Some clones in this sample may be carry-over from other donors' samples.

This clonotype came up a few times. The CDR3 sequence: CASFTGGSGANVLTF. CDR3 coding DNA: TGCGCCAGCTTCACAGGGGGCTCTGGGGCCAACGTCCTGACTTTC. The chain couples TRBV5-1 to TRBJ2-6; 8 positions match TRBD1. The length of the CDR3 is 15 residues. V gave up 7 bases and J gave up 0 bases; unmatched junction bases: 3. The germline V gene has CDR1 SGHRS and CDR2 YFSETQ. Based on the CDR3 plus reference TRBV5-1 and TRBJ2-6, the full variable domain is KAGVTQTPRYLIKTRGQQVTLSCSPISGHRSVSWYQQTPGQGLQFLFEYFSETQRNKGNFPGRFSGRQFSNSRSEMNVSTLELGDSALYLCASFTGGSGANVLTFGAGSRLTVL.

This chain links TRBV27 with TRBJ1-2; 10 bases match TRBD1. Looked up from germline, CDR1 is MNHEY and CDR2 is SMNVEV (reference sequence). The CDR3 totals 17 residues. The junction had 9 bases not matched to a gene; V was cut back by 3 bases and J by 2 bases. The CDR3 here is CASSFNLPGQGNYGYTF. The DNA of the CDR3 is TGTGCCAGCAGTTTCAACTTACCGGGACAGGGGAACTATGGCTACACCTTC.

V gene TRBV6-5 combines with J gene TRBJ2-5; the match to TRBD1 covers 10 bases. The CDR3 spans 14 residues. Germline CDR1 is MNHEY and CDR2 is SVGAGI. The J segment lost 5 bases and the V segment lost 2 bases, leaving 2 bases of the junction unmatched. CDR3 sequence (DNA): TGTGCCAGCAGTTACGAGGGACAGGGGGAGACCCAGTACTTC. Its translation is CASSYEGQGETQYF.

This clonotype was seen a handful of times. The CDR3, as DNA: TGTGCCAGCAGCCAAGGGACAGGGACTAGCGGGAGGGTATTTTACGAGCAGTACGTC. It translates to CASSQGTGTSGRVFYEQYV. The genes are TRBV5-6 and TRBJ2-7; 16 bases are shared with TRBD2. The germline V gene has CDR1 SGHDT and CDR2 YYEEEE. J was trimmed by 4 bases and V by 4 bases; bases with no gene match: 14. The CDR3 is 19 residues long.

This clonotype was counted only a few times. The chain uses TRBV5-1 and TRBJ2-7, with 11 bases matching TRBD1. This CDR3 has 14 amino acids. V lost 4 bases and J lost 5; bases outside the gene matches: 5. The germline V gene has CDR1 SGHRS and CDR2 YFSETQ. This CDR3 reads CASSPGTGGNEQYV. The CDR3 coding sequence is TGCGCCAGCAGCCCCGGGACAGGGGGGAACGAGCAGTACGTC.

The rearrangement uses TRBV6-5 and TRBJ1-4, with 8 bases aligning to TRBD1. The CDR3 extends over 15 amino acids. J was trimmed by 7 bases and V by 5 bases; bases with no gene match: 9. The germline CDR1 and CDR2 sequences are MNHEY and SVGAGI. CDR3 coding DNA: TGTGCCAGCAGTCTCACAGGGGGAAGAAGTGAAAAACTGTTTTTT. Its protein is CASSLTGGRSEKLFF.